Reported below is one T cell receptor beta chain. The antigen is unknown. The source of the sample is a study of CD4 T cells in relation to SARS-CoV-2 and coronaviruses. Study conclusions and caveats: Each donor contributed either pre-pandemic or post-infection samples, not both. The cross-reactivity analysis covered only spike protein, not other viral proteins.

Trimming at V came to 3 bases and at J to 4 bases, leaving 11 bases not matched to a gene. Germline V gives CDR1 SGHRS, CDR2 YFSETQ. This CDR3 has 16 residues. For around ten days, roughly 10^5 sorted CD4+ cells grew with T cell-depleted PBMCs and CEF. Profiling relied on immunoSEQ multiplex PCR, and the TCRdb table lists in-frame clones only, not all of them. This table has about 40,000 clones, 82% appearing once. The chain combines TRBV5-1 with TRBJ2-5; 8 positions agree with TRBD1. The sequence derives from an adult with COVID-19. The material sequenced was naive CD4+ T cells from PBMCs, cultured in vitro. Subset here: naive CD4+ T cells isolated by negative enrichment. The CDR3 nucleotides are TGCGCCAGCAGCTCGGGTGACAGGGGTTCTAGAGAGACCCAGTACTTC. Translation: CASSSGDRGSRETQYF. Based on the CDR3 plus reference TRBV5-1 and TRBJ2-5, the full variable domain is KAGVTQTPRYLIKTRGQQVTLSCSPISGHRSVSWYQQTPGQGLQFLFEYFSETQRNKGNFPGRFSGRQFSNSRSEMNVSTLELGDSALYLCASSSGDRGSRETQYFGPGTRLLVL.